A single sample gave rise to the 21 T cell receptor beta chains below, sequenced in a study of blood T cell repertoires in COVID-19. Assay used: immunoSEQ multiplex PCR; TCRdb lists only in-frame clones, some missing. The data hold around 150,000 clones, with over 75% observed a single time. The sample taken for sequencing was peripheral blood. Every receptor here comes from a woman aged 45-60 years with acute or convalescent COVID-19.

The V and J genes are TRBV7-9 and TRBJ2-7, with 8 bases aligning to TRBD2. V lost 4 bases and J lost 2; bases outside the gene matches: 1. Germline V gene data show CDR1 as SEHNR and CDR2 as FQNEAQ (reference sequence). The CDR3 is 13 amino acids. CDR3 in DNA: TGTGCCAGCAGCTCGACTAGCGCCTACGAGCAGTACTTC. Translating it yields CASSSTSAYEQYF.

The chain employs TRBV27 and TRBJ2-7; the D gene is possibly TRBD2 (6 bases). This CDR3 region has 14 residues. From germline, CDR1 is MNHEY and CDR2 SMNVEV (reference sequence). Trimming removed 0 bases from V and 6 bases from J, with 12 bases in between. The chain's CDR3 is CASSLSGGGPEQYF. CDR3 nucleotides: TGTGCCAGCAGTTTATCGGGGGGTGGCCCCGAGCAGTACTTC.

The J gene is TRBJ1-6, the V gene TRBV28; D unresolved. The CDR3 loop spans 12 amino acids. The ends were cut back, 8 bases at V and 8 bases at J, with 10 bases in the middle. Germline V gene data show CDR1 as MDHEN and CDR2 as SYDVKM. The CDR3: CASDTPDSPLHF. DNA of the CDR3: TGTGCCAGCGATACTCCTGATTCACCCCTCCACTTT.

This clone was recorded once. The chain links TRBV18 to TRBJ1-4, with TRBD1 as a possible D gene (6 bases). The germline V gene encodes CDR1 KGHSH and CDR2 LQKENI. The V gene lost 4 bases and the J gene lost 5 bases, with 17 bases spanning the gap. The CDR3 loop spans 16 amino acids. CDR3 amino acids: CASSLQPRTANEKLFF. CDR3 coding DNA: TGTGCCAGCTCACTACAACCTCGGACAGCAAATGAAAAACTGTTTTTT.

This clone has a handful of counts. V is TRBV7-9 and J is TRBJ2-3; possibly TRBD2 for D (6 bases). The CDR3 is 14 residues long. Per the germline V gene, CDR1 is SEHNR and CDR2 is FQNEAQ (reference sequence). V shed 4 bases and J shed 6 bases, with 14 bases lying between them. CDR3 coding DNA: TGTGCCAGCAGCTCTAGAACGGGGGAGGATACGCAGTATTTT. Its protein product is CASSSRTGEDTQYF.

The rearrangement joins TRBV27 to TRBJ2-1; TRBD2 aligns across 8 bases. The trim removed 7 bases at V and 5 bases at J, leaving 7 bases unmatched. Germline V CDR1 and CDR2: MNHEY, SMNVEV (reference sequence). The length of the CDR3 is 14 residues. The CDR3 sequence: CASKRAGGHNEQFF. The DNA of the CDR3 is TGTGCCAGCAAAAGGGCGGGGGGTCACAATGAGCAGTTCTTC.

This chain uses TRBV19 with TRBJ2-1; 8 bases are a match to TRBD1. The CDR3 runs 14 residues. Trimming at V came to 5 bases and at J to 1 base, leaving 1 base not matched to a gene. CDR1 is LNHDA and CDR2 is SQIVND in the germline V gene (reference sequence). CDR3 sequence (DNA): TGTGCCAGTAGTCAGGGGGCTTCCTACAATGAGCAGTTCTTC. Its protein is CASSQGASYNEQFF.

V is TRBV19 and J is TRBJ1-1, with unresolved D. From germline, CDR1 is LNHDA and CDR2 SQIVND (reference sequence). V gave up 1 base and J gave up 4 bases, with 7 bases separating them. The CDR3 is 13 residues long. The chain's CDR3 is CASSIGAGTEAFF. CDR3 bases: TGTGCCAGTAGTATAGGGGCCGGCACTGAAGCTTTCTTT.

In its sample, this clone was seen a few times. V gene TRBV29-1 combines with J gene TRBJ1-1; D is possibly TRBD1 (5 bases). CDR1 and CDR2 (germline): SQVTM, ANQGSEA. Trimming took off 5 bases at V and 6 bases at J, with 7 bases between the two ends. The length of the CDR3 is 10 residues. CDR3 sequence reads: CSVQQAEAFF. The CDR3 DNA sequence: TGCAGCGTTCAACAGGCTGAAGCTTTCTTT.

The chain couples TRBV7-2 to TRBJ1-3, with D tentatively TRBD1 (5 bases). V shed 5 bases and J shed 0 bases, with 11 bases lying between them. Germline loops: CDR1 SGHTA, CDR2 FQGNSA. This CDR3 region has 15 residues. CDR3 sequence: CASSERQFSGNTIYF. The CDR3 DNA reads TGTGCCAGCAGCGAAAGACAGTTCTCTGGAAACACCATATATTTT.

The J gene is TRBJ1-1, the V gene TRBV28, with D maybe TRBD1 (6 bases). Trimming cost V 3 bases and J 11 bases, with 16 bases left between them. From germline, CDR1 is MDHEN and CDR2 SYDVKM. The CDR3 is 13 residues long. The CDR3 spells CASSLGADRWAFF. Here the CDR3 DNA reads TGTGCCAGCAGTTTGGGGGCGGACCGGTGGGCTTTCTTT.

The gene calls are TRBV24-1 and TRBJ2-5, with no clear D. The germline V gene has CDR1 KGHDR and CDR2 SFDVKD. V was shortened by 5 bases and J by 7 bases, with 7 bases between the two germline ends. The CDR3 covers 11 residues. The CDR3 bases are TGTGCCACCAGTGTAGGAGCGACCCAGTACTTC. As protein: CATSVGATQYF.

This clone was detected a few times. The chain uses TRBV7-2 and TRBJ2-1, with D possibly TRBD2 on 6 matching bases. V was pared by 0 bases and J by 10 bases, with 19 bases between. The germline V gene encodes CDR1 SGHTA and CDR2 FQGNSA. This CDR3 region has 16 residues. CDR3 sequence reads: CASSLAGPGGQGEQFF. The CDR3 DNA follows: TGTGCCAGCAGCTTAGCGGGCCCCGGGGGTCAAGGAGAGCAGTTCTTC.

This clone was seen once. V is TRBV5-6 and J is TRBJ1-5, with 8 bases fitting TRBD1. CDR1 and CDR2 from the germline V gene are SGHDT and YYEEEE. The ends lost 4 bases at V and 10 bases at J; junction bases unmatched: 13. This CDR3 contains 15 residues. The CDR3 coding sequence is TGTGCCAGCAGCATATCAGGGGGCTTCGGTGTTCCCCAGCATTTT. Its protein product is CASSISGGFGVPQHF.

The V gene is TRBV19, the J gene TRBJ1-2; no clear D gene. V dropped 10 bases and J dropped 4 bases, with 7 bases sitting between them. Germline CDR1 is LNHDA and CDR2 is SQIVND (reference sequence). The CDR3 loop spans 10 amino acids. The CDR3 is CATRSYGYTF. The CDR3 region has the DNA TGTGCCACCCGGAGCTATGGCTACACCTTC.

The CDR3 DNA reads TGTGCCAGCAGTGTTGAAAGTACGGGAGGGGGGAGCAATCAGCCCCAGCATTTT. Protein sequence: CASSVESTGGGSNQPQHF. The chain uses TRBV2 and TRBJ1-5, with D possibly matching TRBD1 (6 bases). CDR1 and CDR2 from the germline V gene are SNHLY and FYNNEI. The CDR3 length is 18 residues. V was pared by 4 bases and J by 1 base, with 20 bases between. Full variable domain (outside the CDR3, taken from reference TRBV2 and TRBJ1-5): EPEVTQTPSHQVTQMGQEVILRCVPISNHLYFYWYRQILGQKVEFLVSFYNNEISEKSEIFDDQFSVERPDGSNFTLKIRSTKLEDSAMYFCASSVESTGGGSNQPQHFGDGTRLSIL.

This clone appeared a single time. CDR3 DNA: TGTGCCAGCAGCGCATCAGGGGCGGACCCCTATGGCTACACCTTC. Translated: CASSASGADPYGYTF. The chain is built from TRBV5-6 and TRBJ1-2; the D gene is possibly TRBD1 (6 bases). The CDR3 totals 15 residues. Trimming took 4 bases from V and 4 from J, leaving 17 bases between them. The germline gives CDR1 SGHDT, CDR2 YYEEEE.

The V gene is TRBV7-2, the J gene TRBJ2-3, with TRBD1 matching 8 bases. Per germline, CDR1 SGHTA and CDR2 FQGNSA. The CDR3 totals 16 residues. V dropped 3 bases and J dropped 2; count of bases not matched to a gene: 7. The CDR3 DNA reads as TGTGCCAGCAGCTTCCAGGGGGCTGGCCTCACAGATACGCAGTATTTT. Amino acids: CASSFQGAGLTDTQYF.

The chain joins TRBV19 to TRBJ1-6; 8 positions agree with TRBD1. The CDR3 totals 15 residues. Germline lookup yields CDR1 LNHDA and CDR2 SQIVND (reference sequence). Trimming at V came to 4 bases and at J to 4 bases, leaving 3 bases not matched to a gene. Here the CDR3 reads CASSTQGAYNSPLHF. CDR3 sequence (DNA): TGTGCCAGTAGTACCCAGGGGGCATATAATTCACCCCTCCACTTT. Filled out from reference TRBV19 and TRBJ1-6, the complete variable domain reads DGGITQSPKYLFRKEGQNVTLSCEQNLNHDAMYWYRQDPGQGLRLIYYSQIVNDFQKGDIAEGYSVSREKKESFPLTVTSAQKNPTAFYLCASSTQGAYNSPLHFGNGTRLTVT.

The J gene is TRBJ2-1, the V gene TRBV3-1 (or the pseudogene TRBV3-2), with D perhaps matching TRBD2 (7 bases). This CDR3 region has 13 residues. V was cut by 4 bases and J by 7 bases, with 11 bases left in between. Germline loops: CDR1 LGHDT, CDR2 YNNKEL (reference sequence). This chain's CDR3 is CASSLGGHNEQFF. The CDR3 region has the DNA TGTGCCAGCAGCCTCGGGGGGCATAATGAGCAGTTCTTC.

The chain links TRBV6-5 to TRBJ1-1, with D uncertain. Germline-derived CDR1 and CDR2 are MNHEY and SVGAGI. Trimming took 3 bases from V and 5 from J, leaving 13 bases between them. The CDR3 totals 14 residues. The CDR3 reads CASSYGYSGTEAFF. As DNA, the CDR3 is TGTGCCAGCAGTTATGGGTATAGCGGGACTGAAGCTTTCTTT.